This T cell receptor (beta chain) was identified during a study of T-cell memory formation after mild COVID-19. Study-level points and caveats: A subset of responding clones appeared in pre-infection memory, suggesting cross-reactive memory joined. The CD4+ clones that contracted clustered mainly within CM and EM, and the CD8+ clones concentrated in EMRA.

A remark on this clonotype: What it binds is unknown.

Germline V gene data show CDR1 as SNHLY and CDR2 as FYNNEI. V trimming: 5 bases; J trimming: 4 bases; junction bases outside the gene matches: 9. This CDR3 is 15 amino acids long. MiXCR, run by TCRdb on the 5' RACE reads, gives a single entry per CDR3 protein. This table holds roughly 280,000 distinct CDR3 sequences, 15% to 20% found once. This sequence originates from a young man who had mild COVID-19 (a few samples of this study predate the infection). Cell type and time point are not known. The material sequenced was PBMCs or a T cell subset sorted from them (not recorded which). This rearrangement joins TRBV2 to TRBJ1-2, with TRBD1 matching over 8 bases. CDR3 in DNA: TGTGCCAGCAGTAAATACCTCACAGGGGGCTATGGCTACACCTTC. Translating it yields CASSKYLTGGYGYTF.